These 16 T cell receptor beta chains were all obtained from the same sample, sequenced in a study of T-cell reconstitution after alpha-beta-depleted transplantation in children. Unique molecular identifiers were built into the TCRbeta library. TCRdb redid the calling of the PCR reads with MiXCR, one entry per CDR3 protein. Of more than 60,000 distinct CDR3 sequences in the sample, around 6.6% were seen once. The sample here was PBMCs from the stem cell graft donor, taken from the stem cell graft. These receptors all come from a human donor who donated a stem cell graft to a child with acute lymphoblastic leukemia.

This clonotype was picked up many times. The rearrangement joins TRBV15 to TRBJ2-1; TRBD1 matches 7 bases. Germline V gene lookup returns CDR1 LNHNV and CDR2 YYDKDF (reference sequence). The CDR3 extends over 15 amino acids. After removal of 0 bases from V and 5 bases from J, the junction contained 4 bases not matched to a gene. The CDR3 DNA is TGTGCCACCAGCAGAGACCGGGACAGTCACAATGAGCAGTTCTTC. Protein: CATSRDRDSHNEQFF.

This clonotype was detected a few times. V is TRBV28 and J is TRBJ2-1, with TRBD2 as a possible D gene (5 bases). V dropped 2 bases and J dropped 10 bases, with 9 bases sitting between them. The germline CDR1 and CDR2 sequences are MDHEN and SYDVKM. This CDR3 has 12 amino acids. CDR3 loop: CASSLLEGEQFF. As DNA, the CDR3 is TGTGCCAGCAGTTTACTCGAGGGCGAGCAGTTCTTC.

This clonotype was recorded at least ten times. The chain carries TRBV5-1 and TRBJ2-3; possible D gene TRBD2, 6 bases. Germline lookup yields CDR1 SGHRS and CDR2 YFSETQ. V was cut by 5 bases and J by 0 bases, with 10 bases left in between. The CDR3 runs 14 residues. The chain's CDR3 is CASRSGTSTDTQYF. The CDR3 DNA follows: TGCGCCAGCAGATCCGGGACTAGCACAGATACGCAGTATTTT.

V is TRBV19 and J is TRBJ1-5; D is undetermined. The ends were cut back, 3 bases at V and 3 bases at J, with 15 bases in the middle. The CDR3 has 16 residues. CDR1 LNHDA and CDR2 SQIVND come from the germline V gene (reference sequence). The CDR3 here is CASSILVASLNQPQHF. The CDR3 bases are TGTGCCAGTAGTATCCTGGTCGCCAGCCTCAATCAGCCCCAGCATTTT.

This clonotype is medium-sized by share. This chain connects TRBV12-3 or TRBV12-4 to TRBJ2-2; D perhaps matches TRBD1 (5 bases). This CDR3 spans 13 amino acids. V lost 3 bases, J lost 4 bases, and 6 bases lay in between. This CDR3 is CASSLTATGELFF. Here the CDR3 DNA reads TGTGCCAGCAGTTTGACAGCCACCGGGGAGCTGTTTTTT.

The chain joins TRBV7-2 to TRBJ2-7, with D possibly matching TRBD2 (5 bases). CDR1 is SGHTA, CDR2 FQGNSA, per germline. The CDR3 consists of 15 residues. V dropped 0 bases and J dropped 3 bases, with 12 bases sitting between them. Written as DNA, the CDR3 is TGTGCCAGCAGCTTAGCAGCCGGGGTCAACTACGAGCAGTACTTC. This codes for CASSLAAGVNYEQYF.

The J gene is TRBJ1-1, the V gene TRBV20-1, with TRBD1 matching over 7 bases. This CDR3 region has 15 residues. Germline-derived CDR1 and CDR2 are DFQATT and SNEGSKA (reference sequence). J lost 2 bases, V lost 5 bases, and 11 bases had no gene match. The CDR3 spells CSARPGTVENTEAFF. DNA for the CDR3: TGCAGTGCTCGTCCCGGGACAGTAGAAAACACTGAAGCTTTCTTT.

The chain is built from TRBV5-4 and TRBJ2-3, with D maybe TRBD2 (5 bases). The CDR3 spans 16 residues. Germline V gene data show CDR1 as SGHNT and CDR2 as YYREEE (reference sequence). Trimming left V 3 bases short and J 2 bases short, with 16 bases between. The CDR3 coding sequence is TGTGCCAGCAGCTCCCTGGACTTTCGACACACAGATACGCAGTATTTT. Translated, it gives CASSSLDFRHTDTQYF.

The sample holds many counts of this clonotype. The V call is TRBV4-2, the J call TRBJ2-1, with D perhaps TRBD1 or TRBD2 (5 bases each). Germline V lookup: CDR1 LGHNA, CDR2 YNFKEQ. Trimming pared 4 bases from V and 6 bases from J, leaving 13 bases between. The CDR3 consists of 14 residues. In DNA, the CDR3 is TGTGCCAGCAGCCCCGGGGCTCCCAGCAATGAGCAGTTCTTC. The encoded protein is CASSPGAPSNEQFF.

This clonotype was recorded at least ten times. Here the CDR3 DNA reads TGTGCCACCAGCCCGATACGGGGAGGGAGCACTGAAGCTTTCTTT. Its translation: CATSPIRGGSTEAFF. This chain connects TRBV15 to TRBJ1-1; D is undetermined. CDR3 size: 15 residues. Trimming removed 5 bases at V and 4 bases at J, with 17 bases between. Looked up from germline, CDR1 is LNHNV and CDR2 is YYDKDF (reference sequence). Based on the CDR3 plus reference TRBV15 and TRBJ1-1, the full variable domain is DAMVIQNPRYQVTQFGKPVTLSCSQTLNHNVMYWYQQKSSQAPKLLFHYYDKDFNNEADTPDNFQSRRPNTSFCFLDIRSPGLGDTAMYLCATSPIRGGSTEAFFGQGTRLTVV.

This clonotype was seen a single time. This chain links TRBV6-2 or TRBV6-3 with TRBJ1-5; D remains unclear. The CDR3 runs 15 residues. CDR1 and CDR2 (germline): MNHEY, SVGEGT. V was trimmed by 0 bases and J by 11 bases, leaving 17 bases between them. The CDR3 DNA is TGTGCCAGCAGTTACTCGACCAGCCGTTTACAGACCCAGCATTTT. Encoded protein: CASSYSTSRLQTQHF.

This chain connects TRBV7-9 to TRBJ1-2, with D maybe TRBD1 (5 bases). The length of the CDR3 is 14 residues. V was trimmed by 1 base and J by 4 bases, leaving 10 bases between them. Germline CDR1 and CDR2: SEHNR and FQNEAQ (reference sequence). The CDR3: CASSLVTGSYGYTF. CDR3 nucleotide sequence: TGTGCCAGCAGCTTAGTTACAGGAAGCTATGGCTACACCTTC.

This clonotype was counted ten times or more. V usage is TRBV7-9 and J usage is TRBJ2-3; D not certain. Germline CDR1 SEHNR, CDR2 FQNEAQ (reference sequence). V lost 5 bases to trimming and J lost 2 bases, with 2 bases between them. The CDR3 has 11 residues. The CDR3 region has the DNA TGTGCCAGCAGCGACACAGATACGCAGTATTTT. This sequence encodes CASSDTDTQYF.

This clonotype was picked up many times. The chain links TRBV12-3 or TRBV12-4 to TRBJ2-2; 9 positions match TRBD2. V shed 5 bases, J shed 4 bases, and the junction held 14 bases outside the gene matches. The CDR3 has 18 amino acids. The CDR3 loop is CASSPGRGSGSSTGELFF. Here the CDR3 DNA reads TGTGCCAGCAGTCCCGGGAGGGGTAGCGGGAGCTCCACCGGGGAGCTGTTTTTT.

This clonotype came up many times. The V call is TRBV20-1, the J call TRBJ1-5; D possibly corresponds to TRBD1 (5 bases). Germline V gives CDR1 DFQATT, CDR2 SNEGSKA (reference sequence). V lost 5 bases to trimming and J lost 0 bases, with 14 bases between them. The CDR3 spans 15 residues. CDR3 in DNA: TGCAGTGCTGGGACCCGGACGGATAGCAATCAGCCCCAGCATTTT. Encoded protein: CSAGTRTDSNQPQHF.

This clonotype was seen many times. J is TRBJ2-6 and V is TRBV27, with a tentative D call TRBD1 (6 bases). Germline CDR1 MNHEY, CDR2 SMNVEV (reference sequence). V lost 8 bases, J lost 1 base, and 15 bases lay in between. The CDR3 is 16 residues long. The CDR3 DNA sequence: TGTGCCAGCGGGCAAGACGGGACATCTGGGGCCAACGTCCTGACTTTC. It is translated as CASGQDGTSGANVLTF.